This TCR beta chain came from a study of cytomegalovirus exposure and HLA in healthy donors. Study at large: Samples from HLA-typed donors yielded about 85 million unique TCRs in an early data release. Study-wide points: Earlier analysis yielded a pattern in which most TCR beta V segments were productive about 90% or about 30% of the time. Further analysis was carried out later, and it showed several of the most significant clusters appearing linked to common viral pathogens.

V was trimmed by 5 bases and J by 8 bases, leaving 21 bases between them. Germline V gives CDR1 SGHAT, CDR2 FQNNGV. CDR3 length equals 15 residues. About this clone: Antigen unknown.

The PCR had 60 Vbeta and 13 Jbeta primers. Original methodology: Tens of millions of unique TCR beta chains, roughly 12 million shared, were counted in a later analysis. The data were produced by immunoSEQ multiplex PCR, yet TCRdb's version contains in-frame clones alone and is incomplete. The DNA was the basis for D and trimming; V, J and clone size are from that table. This sample has over 120,000 clones, with approximately 82% found just once. The TCR sequence derives from a woman in her sixties or seventies in good health and CMV-seropositive. The V and J genes are TRBV11-2 and TRBJ1-1; TRBD1 might be the D (5 bases). Sequencing was performed on PBMCs. The CDR3 DNA is TGTGCCAGCAGCCTAACCTCCCTGGGGGGTCCGGAAGCTTTCTTT. Its protein is CASSLTSLGGPEAFF.